These 24 T cell receptor beta chains came from one sample sequenced in a study of control samples from healthy donors and cancer patients. Sequencing was performed with immunoSEQ multiplex PCR; in TCRdb, only in-frame clones are kept and a portion is missing. The profile shows some 51,000 clones, more than 95% of them singletons. The sample comprised blood. The receptors stem from a woman between 18 and 29 years old in good health.

For the CDR3, the DNA is TGTGCCAGCTCACCACCGTCGGACAGGGGCCGAGAGACCCAGTACTTC. It yields the protein CASSPPSDRGRETQYF. The chain carries TRBV18 and TRBJ2-5; TRBD1 agrees at 9 bases. The CDR3 runs to 16 residues. Germline V gene data show CDR1 as KGHSH and CDR2 as LQKENI. V lost 0 bases and J lost 4; bases outside the gene matches: 6.

The J gene is TRBJ2-7, the V gene TRBV6-4; D is possibly TRBD1 or TRBD2 (5 bases each). The V gene's germline CDR1 is MRHNA and CDR2 SNTAGT. Trimming removed 0 bases from V and 7 bases from J, with 19 bases in between. The CDR3 covers 16 residues. This CDR3 is CASSDSVGVASGEQYF. DNA for the CDR3: TGTGCCAGCAGTGACTCGGTGGGGGTGGCATCTGGGGAGCAGTACTTC.

The rearrangement joins TRBV30 to TRBJ2-1, with 9 bases aligning to TRBD2. Germline V gene lookup returns CDR1 GTSNPN and CDR2 SVGIG (reference sequence). The CDR3 has 18 residues. Trimming at V came to 1 base and at J to 0 bases, leaving 10 bases not matched to a gene. CDR3 sequence reads: CAWSAWLAGPSSYNEQFF. Written as DNA, the CDR3 is TGTGCCTGGAGTGCGTGGCTAGCGGGGCCGAGCTCCTACAATGAGCAGTTCTTC.

This chain connects TRBV5-6 to TRBJ2-1; tentative D call: TRBD1 (6 bases). Germline V lookup: CDR1 SGHDT, CDR2 YYEEEE. This CDR3 region has 15 residues. V lost 4 bases to trimming and J lost 5 bases, with 16 bases between them. CDR3 region: CASSLLGAANNEQFF. CDR3 DNA sequence: TGTGCCAGCAGCCTGCTGGGGGCGGCTAACAATGAGCAGTTCTTC.

This chain links TRBV6-5 with TRBJ2-7; 7 bases are a match to TRBD1. Germline values: CDR1 MNHEY, CDR2 SVGAGI. The V gene end was trimmed by 6 bases and the J gene end by 5 bases; junction bases not matched to a gene: 13. The CDR3 covers 15 residues. Here the CDR3 DNA reads TGTGCCAGCAGCACCCCCAGGGGGTTGGGCCACGAGCAGTACTTC. Protein product: CASSTPRGLGHEQYF.

This chain uses TRBV7-2 with TRBJ2-2; D perhaps matches TRBD2 (6 bases). Germline CDR1 is SGHTA and CDR2 is FQGNSA. V was pared by 0 bases and J by 7 bases, with 12 bases between. CDR3 size: 15 residues. The CDR3 is CASSLAGRFGGELFF. CDR3 in DNA: TGTGCCAGCAGCTTAGCGGGGAGGTTCGGCGGGGAGCTGTTTTTT.

This clone was seen a few times. The chain has TRBV6-4 and TRBJ1-2, with 7 bases identical to TRBD1. The germline gives CDR1 MRHNA, CDR2 SNTAGT. With V trimmed by 0 bases and J by 1 base, 2 bases remained unmatched. The CDR3 covers 15 residues. CDR3 DNA sequence: TGTGCCAGCAGTGACTCCCGGGACAGTAACTATGGCTACACCTTC. Its translation is CASSDSRDSNYGYTF.

V usage is TRBV2 and J usage is TRBJ1-5; D possibly corresponds to TRBD1 (5 bases). CDR1 is SNHLY and CDR2 is FYNNEI in the germline V gene. Trimming removed 8 bases at V and 4 bases at J, with 12 bases between. The CDR3 is made up of 13 amino acids. The CDR3 loop reads CASEDTRNQPQHF. CDR3 coding DNA: TGTGCCAGCGAGGACACTCGGAATCAGCCCCAGCATTTT. The variable domain in full, completed from reference TRBV2 and TRBJ1-5, reads EPEVTQTPSHQVTQMGQEVILRCVPISNHLYFYWYRQILGQKVEFLVSFYNNEISEKSEIFDDQFSVERPDGSNFTLKIRSTKLEDSAMYFCASEDTRNQPQHFGDGTRLSIL.

The V and J genes are TRBV7-6 and TRBJ2-1; no definite D call. Trimming shortened V by 2 bases and J by 4 bases, and 18 bases separated the two germline ends. The CDR3 spans 17 residues. Per the germline V gene, CDR1 is SGHVS and CDR2 is FNYEAQ. CDR3 DNA sequence: TGTGCCAGCAGCTTATACGCCCCGATGGTGGGGTACAATGAGCAGTTCTTC. Encoded protein: CASSLYAPMVGYNEQFF.

V is TRBV11-2 and J is TRBJ1-4; tentatively, D is TRBD1 (6 bases). Germline V lookup: CDR1 SGHAT, CDR2 FQNNGV. This CDR3 has 14 amino acids. V lost 5 bases, J lost 5 bases, and 12 bases lay in between. DNA for the CDR3: TGTGCCAGCAGCATAGGGGGAAAGAATGAAAAACTGTTTTTT. This encodes CASSIGGKNEKLFF.

The chain joins TRBV12-3 or TRBV12-4 to TRBJ1-6; D not certain. V dropped 5 bases and J dropped 3 bases, with 5 bases sitting between them. The CDR3 loop spans 13 amino acids. The CDR3 sequence is CASSGRYNSPLHF. DNA for the CDR3: TGTGCCAGCAGTGGACGCTATAATTCACCCCTCCACTTT.

The chain has TRBV11-1 and TRBJ1-1; no clear D gene. Germline V gene data show CDR1 as SGHAT and CDR2 as FQDESV (reference sequence). The CDR3 consists of 13 residues. Between the trimmed V and J ends, which lost 6 bases and 1 base, there was a span of 9 bases. CDR3 sequence reads: CASSPLSNTEAFF. Written as DNA, the CDR3 is TGTGCCAGCAGTCCTCTCTCGAACACTGAAGCTTTCTTT.

The V and J genes are TRBV28 and TRBJ1-5; D possibly corresponds to TRBD1 (5 bases). The germline V gene encodes CDR1 MDHEN and CDR2 SYDVKM. The V end lost 4 bases, the J end lost 2 bases, and 9 bases lay between the germline ends. The CDR3 covers 14 residues. The CDR3 sequence: CASSSGQGNQPQHF. DNA for the CDR3: TGTGCCAGCAGTTCGGGGCAGGGCAATCAGCCCCAGCATTTT.

This clone was counted once. At one boundary the junction diverges from the germline segment, which might be a read error. The J gene is TRBJ2-2, the V gene TRBV6-1, with D perhaps matching TRBD1 (5 bases). Germline V gene sequence: CDR1 MNHNS, CDR2 SASEGT. The CDR3 consists of 16 residues. Written as DNA, the CDR3 is TGTGCCAGCAGGGAAGTCAGGGTAGCGAACACCGGGGAGCTGTTTTTT. Protein: CASREVRVANTGELFF.

The chain combines TRBV6-6 with TRBJ1-1; 12 bases match TRBD1. Germline trimming cut 5 bases from V and 8 bases from J; bases unmatched to any gene: 6. In germline, CDR1 is MNHNY, CDR2 SVGAGI (reference sequence). This CDR3 contains 14 residues. The CDR3 region has the DNA TGTGCCAGCAGTAGGGGACAGGGGGCAAGGGAAGCTTTCTTT. It encodes CASSRGQGAREAFF.

The rearrangement links TRBV6-5 to TRBJ2-1; D possibly corresponds to TRBD2 (6 bases). V shed 7 bases and J shed 8 bases, with 12 bases lying between them. The CDR3 runs 12 residues. Germline V gene sequence: CDR1 MNHEY, CDR2 SVGAGI. In DNA form, the CDR3 reads TGTGCCAGCACGGATCCGGGGGATGAGCAGTTCTTC. Its translation is CASTDPGDEQFF.

The sample holds one count of this clone. Other DNA sequences in the sample encode the same CDR3. The chain carries TRBV5-1 and TRBJ1-1; D call uncertain. The CDR3 totals 13 residues. V was trimmed by 0 bases and J by 4 bases, leaving 7 bases between them. Germline V lookup: CDR1 SGHRS, CDR2 YFSETQ. The CDR3 sequence is CASSLGGFTEAFF. As DNA, the CDR3 is TGCGCCAGCAGCTTGGGAGGGTTCACTGAAGCTTTCTTT.

The rearrangement joins TRBV11-3 to TRBJ2-1, with 7 bases that match TRBD2. The V segment lost 4 bases and the J segment 4 bases; nucleotides outside the gene matches: 16. This CDR3 is built from 18 residues. Germline V gene data show CDR1 as SGHNT and CDR2 as YENEEA. The CDR3 DNA is TGTGCCAGCAGCTCCAAAAGCGCCGGACTAGTCGGGTACAATGAGCAGTTCTTC. Translating gives CASSSKSAGLVGYNEQFF.

The chain employs TRBV25-1 and TRBJ1-2, with a weak D call TRBD1 (6 bases). This CDR3 is built from 15 residues. CDR1 is MGHDK and CDR2 is SYGVNS in the germline V gene. The V end lost 2 bases, the J end lost 4 bases, and 14 bases lay between the germline ends. The CDR3 DNA reads as TGTGCCAGCAGTGAAGTCAGGGGCCAGGGCTATGGCTACACCTTC. Translating gives CASSEVRGQGYGYTF.

J is TRBJ2-6 and V is TRBV7-9, with D perhaps matching TRBD2 (7 bases). The ends were cut back, 5 bases at V and 1 base at J, with 12 bases in the middle. Germline-derived CDR1 and CDR2 are SEHNR and FQNEAQ (reference sequence). CDR3 size: 16 residues. As DNA, the CDR3 is TGTGCCAGCAGCCTAGGGGGGGAATCTGGGGCCAACGTCCTGACTTTC. Its translation is CASSLGGESGANVLTF.

The rearrangement links TRBV6-5 to TRBJ1-2; D perhaps matches TRBD1 (5 bases). Germline CDR1 is MNHEY and CDR2 is SVGAGI. V gave up 5 bases and J gave up 5 bases, with 12 bases separating them. This CDR3 spans 13 amino acids. The CDR3 sequence is CASSIGQYYGYTF. For the CDR3, the DNA is TGTGCCAGCAGTATCGGACAATATTATGGCTACACCTTC.

The chain combines TRBV7-6 with TRBJ2-5; D call uncertain. The CDR3 contains 19 residues. CDR1 and CDR2 (germline): SGHVS, FNYEAQ. V dropped 10 bases and J dropped 0 bases, with 30 bases sitting between them. The CDR3 loop is CANKPPQKVNLLYQETQYF. DNA of the CDR3: TGTGCCAACAAACCTCCCCAAAAAGTAAACCTTTTGTACCAAGAGACCCAGTACTTC.

V and J are TRBV20-1 and TRBJ2-7; D is uncertain. Germline CDR1 is DFQATT and CDR2 is SNEGSKA (reference sequence). This CDR3 has 11 residues. Trimming took off 2 bases at V and 6 bases at J, with 8 bases between the two ends. CDR3 in amino acids: CSARSQLEQYF. The CDR3 bases are TGCAGTGCTAGAAGCCAACTCGAGCAGTACTTC.

DNA for the CDR3: TGTGCCAGCAGCCTCAGGACAGCCCGTCATACCTACAATGAGCAGTTCTTC. Its translation is CASSLRTARHTYNEQFF. The chain carries TRBV7-9 and TRBJ2-1; D may be TRBD1 (6 bases). V gave up 5 bases and J gave up 2 bases, with 19 bases separating them. The CDR3 is 17 amino acids. Looked up from germline, CDR1 is SEHNR and CDR2 is FQNEAQ (reference sequence).